The entry that follows covers one T cell receptor (beta chain) sequence. Seattle's cohort entered during active infection and was followed longitudinally. In the authors' methods: Estimates of nucleated cell counts were drawn from the amplification of reference gene primers. TCRdb's table, derived via immunoSEQ multiplex PCR, lists solely in-frame clones and lacks some. V and J calls and clone size are copied from that table; D and trimming were computed from the DNA. The sample shows about 49,000 clones, roughly 79% of them seen only once. This entry comes from a study of blood T cell repertoires in COVID-19. Looking at the study overall: Donors in the United States, Italy and Spain gave samples during acute or convalescent COVID-19. From T cells, B-cell-depleted T cells, or PBMCs came the material, which was cDNA or gDNA.

V was shortened by 6 bases and J by 7 bases, with 15 bases between the two germline ends. Germline CDR1 is MNHEY and CDR2 is SVGAGI. The CDR3 loop spans 14 amino acids. The rearrangement uses TRBV6-5 and TRBJ1-4; TRBD1 might be the D (5 bases). The receptor was derived from a woman aged 80 or over with COVID-19, enrolled during active disease. The sequencing input was peripheral blood. CDR3 in DNA: TGTGCCAGCAGGGAGCAGCGACAGAGTGAAAAACTGTTTTTT. Translation: CASREQRQSEKLFF.